Here is one TCR beta chain with its context. This entry belongs to a study of cytomegalovirus exposure and HLA in healthy donors. Each donor was healthy, and each was a bone marrow donor. The PCR contained 60 Vbeta and 13 Jbeta primers. TCRdb's copy holds only in-frame clones and misses some; the assay was immunoSEQ multiplex PCR. Its table records fewer than 85,000 clones. The specimen was PBMCs. The TCR was taken from a man between 25 and 39 years old in good health and CMV-seronegative.

The CDR3 sequence is CASKLDRVYYEQYF. The CDR3 DNA reads as TGCGCCAGCAAACTGGACAGGGTCTACTACGAGCAGTACTTC. The genes are TRBV5-1 and TRBJ2-5, with TRBD1 identical over 8 bases. The J call could be wrong; TRBJ2-7 is a better fit for the DNA end. Germline loops: CDR1 SGHRS, CDR2 YFSETQ. The CDR3 is 14 amino acids.